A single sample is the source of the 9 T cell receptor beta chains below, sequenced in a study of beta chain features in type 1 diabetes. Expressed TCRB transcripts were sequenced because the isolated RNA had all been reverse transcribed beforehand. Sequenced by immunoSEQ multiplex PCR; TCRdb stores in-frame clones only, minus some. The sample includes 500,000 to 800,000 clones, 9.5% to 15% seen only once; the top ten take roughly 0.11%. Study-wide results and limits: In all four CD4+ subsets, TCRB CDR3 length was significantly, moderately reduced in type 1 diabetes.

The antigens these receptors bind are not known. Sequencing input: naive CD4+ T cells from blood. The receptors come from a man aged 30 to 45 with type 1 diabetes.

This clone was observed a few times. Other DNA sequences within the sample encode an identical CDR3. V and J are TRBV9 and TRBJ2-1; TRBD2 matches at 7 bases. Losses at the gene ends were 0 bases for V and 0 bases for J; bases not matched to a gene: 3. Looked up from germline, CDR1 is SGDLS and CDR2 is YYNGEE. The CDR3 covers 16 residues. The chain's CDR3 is CASSVAGGSSYNEQFF. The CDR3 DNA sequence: TGTGCCAGCAGCGTAGCCGGGGGGAGCTCCTACAATGAGCAGTTCTTC.

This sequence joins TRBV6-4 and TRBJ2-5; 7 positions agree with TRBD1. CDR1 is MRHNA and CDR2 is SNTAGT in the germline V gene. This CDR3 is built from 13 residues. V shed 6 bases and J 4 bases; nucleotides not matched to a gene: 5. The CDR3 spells CASSTGVGETQYF. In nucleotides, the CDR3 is TGTGCCAGCAGCACAGGGGTAGGAGAGACCCAGTACTTC.

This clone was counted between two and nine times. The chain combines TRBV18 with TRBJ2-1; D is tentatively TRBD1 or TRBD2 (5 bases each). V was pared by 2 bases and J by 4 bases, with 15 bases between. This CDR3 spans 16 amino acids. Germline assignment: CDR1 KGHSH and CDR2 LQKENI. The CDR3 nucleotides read TGTGCCAGCTCACCAGGGGGTGCTTCTCGGTACAATGAGCAGTTCTTC. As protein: CASSPGGASRYNEQFF.

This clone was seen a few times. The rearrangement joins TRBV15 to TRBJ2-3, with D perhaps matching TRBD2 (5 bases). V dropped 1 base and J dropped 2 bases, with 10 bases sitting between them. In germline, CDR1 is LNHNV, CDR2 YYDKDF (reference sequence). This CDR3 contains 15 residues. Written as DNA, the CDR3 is TGTGCCACCAGCAGAGGAGGGTCAGTCACAGATACGCAGTATTTT. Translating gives CATSRGGSVTDTQYF.

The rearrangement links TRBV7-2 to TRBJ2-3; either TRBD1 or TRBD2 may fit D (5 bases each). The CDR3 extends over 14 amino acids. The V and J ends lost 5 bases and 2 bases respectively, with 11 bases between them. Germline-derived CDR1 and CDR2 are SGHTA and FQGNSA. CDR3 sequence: CASSPGPNTDTQYF. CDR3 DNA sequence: TGTGCCAGCAGCCCGGGACCAAACACAGATACGCAGTATTTT.

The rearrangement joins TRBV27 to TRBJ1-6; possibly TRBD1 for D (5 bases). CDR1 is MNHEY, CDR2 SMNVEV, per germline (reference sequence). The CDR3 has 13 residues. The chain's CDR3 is CAAGGGVHSPLHF. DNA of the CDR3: TGTGCGGCGGGTGGGGGTGTTCATTCACCCCTCCACTTT.

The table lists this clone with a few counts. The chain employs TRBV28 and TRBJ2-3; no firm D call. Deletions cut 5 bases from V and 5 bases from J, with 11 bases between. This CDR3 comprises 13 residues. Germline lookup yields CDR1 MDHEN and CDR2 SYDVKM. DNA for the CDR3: TGTGCCAGCAGTACTATCCTGGGAGATACGCAGTATTTT. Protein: CASSTILGDTQYF.

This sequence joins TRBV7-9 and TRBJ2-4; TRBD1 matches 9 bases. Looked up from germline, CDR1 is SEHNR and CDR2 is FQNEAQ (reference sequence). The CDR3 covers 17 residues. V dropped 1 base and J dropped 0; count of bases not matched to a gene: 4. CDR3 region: CASSLDGTGIAKNIQYF. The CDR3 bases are TGTGCCAGCAGCTTAGATGGGACAGGGATAGCCAAAAACATTCAGTACTTC.

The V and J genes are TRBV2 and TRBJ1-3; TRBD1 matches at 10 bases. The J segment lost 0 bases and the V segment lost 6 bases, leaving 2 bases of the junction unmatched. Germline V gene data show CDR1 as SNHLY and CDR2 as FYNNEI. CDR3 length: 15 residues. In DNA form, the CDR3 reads TGTGCCAGCAGCGGGGACAGGGGCTCTGGAAACACCATATATTTT. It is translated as CASSGDRGSGNTIYF.